These T cell receptor beta chains were read from a single sample in a study of blood T cell repertoires in COVID-19. Clones were read by immunoSEQ multiplex PCR, and TCRdb kept only the in-frame ones, dropping some. The sample holds under 300,000 clones, about 82% seen once. The sample was peripheral blood. The receptor set was obtained from a man of 80 years or more with acute or convalescent COVID-19. The CDR3 runs from the conserved cysteine through the conserved F or W. The D gene is left open where the match is weak. Clone size is shown for a subset of rows, as once, few, many or a class of expanded clone.

.	TRBV5-1	TRBJ1-1	.	14	CASSLVSRNTEAFF	TGCGCCAGCAGCTTGGTGAGCCGGAACACTGAAGCTTTCTTT
TRBD1	TRBV18	TRBJ1-2	.	14	CASGRTGSEGGYTF	TGTGCCAGCGGTCGGACAGGCTCCGAAGGAGGCTACACCTTC
TRBD1	TRBV2	TRBJ1-5	.	15	CASSEWTGKNQPQHF	TGTGCCAGCAGTGAGTGGACAGGGAAAAATCAGCCCCAGCATTTT
.	TRBV27	TRBJ2-2	.	11	CASKSTGELFF	TGTGCCAGCAAGAGTACCGGGGAGCTGTTTTTT
.	TRBV24-1	TRBJ1-2	.	16	CATSDPPSGRDYGYTF	TGTGCCACCAGTGATCCTCCTTCAGGGAGGGACTATGGCTACACCTTC
.	TRBV2	TRBJ2-1	.	13	CASSGDLARWQFF	TGTGCCAGCAGTGGGGACCTAGCGAGGTGGCAGTTCTTC
TRBD1	TRBV6-5	TRBJ2-7	.	12	CASGGQPYEQYF	TGTGCCAGTGGGGGACAGCCCTACGAGCAGTACTTC
.	TRBV5-1	TRBJ1-2	.	15	CASSQKRQPADGYTF	TGCGCCAGCAGCCAAAAGAGACAGCCGGCGGATGGCTACACCTTC
.	TRBV5-1	TRBJ1-1	.	16	CASSRYPGAMNTEAFF	TGCGCCAGCAGCCGGTACCCAGGGGCTATGAACACTGAAGCTTTCTTT
TRBD1	TRBV5-1	TRBJ2-7	once	13	CASSSGQLYEQYF	TGCGCCAGCAGCTCGGGACAGCTCTACGAGCAGTACTTC
TRBD2	TRBV6-1	TRBJ2-3	once	15	CASSEASGGSDTQYF	TGTGCCAGCAGTGAAGCGTCGGGAGGATCAGATACGCAGTATTTT
TRBD1	TRBV29-1	TRBJ2-1	.	14	CSVDGQASYNEQFF	TGCAGCGTTGATGGACAGGCTTCCTACAATGAGCAGTTCTTC
TRBD1	TRBV7-9	TRBJ2-5	.	14	CASTLRTGWETQYF	TGTGCCAGCACCCTTCGGACAGGGTGGGAGACCCAGTACTTC
.	TRBV20-1	TRBJ2-1	.	16	CSASGYRDISYNEQFF	TGCAGTGCTAGTGGATACCGGGACATATCCTACAATGAGCAGTTCTTC
TRBD1	TRBV11-3	TRBJ1-6	few	14	CASSQGAGNSPLHF	TGTGCCAGCAGCCAGGGGGCAGGTAATTCACCCCTCCACTTT
.	TRBV6-6	TRBJ1-5	once	14	CASFNRQLNQPQHF	TGTGCCAGCTTTAACAGACAGCTGAATCAGCCCCAGCATTTT
.	TRBV3-1/TRBV3-2	TRBJ1-1	once	16	CASSQVTVGRITEAFF	TGTGCCAGCAGCCAAGTGACGGTTGGGCGTATCACTGAAGCTTTCTTT
.	TRBV7-2	TRBJ1-6	once	19	CASSSRQAAGSSYNSPLHF	TGTGCCAGCAGCTCACGACAGGCAGCAGGGAGCTCCTATAATTCACCCCTCCACTTT
.	TRBV11-2	TRBJ2-7	.	14	CASSRDSGAYEQYF	TGTGCCAGCAGCCGAGACAGTGGTGCCTACGAGCAGTACTTC
.	TRBV9	TRBJ2-2	once	15	CASSVPQAGTGELFF	TGTGCCAGCAGCGTACCCCAGGCGGGCACCGGGGAGCTGTTTTTT
.	TRBV6-5	TRBJ1-2	.	13	CASSYSQTSGYTF	TGTGCCAGCAGTTACTCCCAAACAAGTGGCTACACCTTC
TRBD1	TRBV10-3	TRBJ1-2	.	13	CAITPGQSYGYTF	TGTGCCATCACCCCGGGACAGTCCTATGGCTACACCTTC
.	TRBV5-1	TRBJ2-7	.	13	CASSLVGSREQYF	TGCGCCAGCAGCTTGGTCGGGAGCCGCGAGCAGTACTTC
.	TRBV7-8	TRBJ1-2	.	14	CASSPAAGDYGYTF	TGTGCCAGCAGCCCCGCCGCAGGGGACTATGGCTACACCTTC
TRBD2	TRBV15	TRBJ2-1	.	15	CATSSGRGISNEQFF	TGTGCCACCTCTAGCGGGAGAGGCATCAGTAATGAGCAGTTCTTC
.	TRBV7-8	TRBJ2-5	few	14	CASSRVTVQETQYF	TGTGCCAGCAGCCGAGTAACGGTACAAGAGACCCAGTACTTC
.	TRBV15	TRBJ1-5	.	17	CATSRDEEGLGNQPQHF	TGTGCCACCAGCAGGGACGAGGAGGGGCTGGGGAATCAGCCCCAGCATTTT
TRBD2	TRBV10-3	TRBJ2-2	few	15	CAIRTSGTNTGELFF	TGTGCCATCCGGACTAGCGGTACGAACACCGGGGAGCTGTTTTTT
.	TRBV7-2	TRBJ2-1	.	14	CASSLRRTNNEQFF	TGTGCCAGCAGCTTAAGGAGGACCAACAATGAGCAGTTCTTC
TRBD1	TRBV6-1	TRBJ1-2	.	16	CASSDRQGYGAGGYTF	TGTGCCAGCAGTGACCGACAGGGATATGGAGCCGGGGGCTACACCTTC
.	TRBV25-1	TRBJ2-7	.	13	CATNPPGSYEQYF	TGTGCCACCAATCCGCCGGGCTCCTACGAGCAGTACTTC
.	TRBV10-1	TRBJ1-1	few	14	CASRTAGRSTEAFF	TGCGCCAGCAGGACGGCGGGGCGCAGCACTGAAGCTTTCTTT
.	TRBV6-6	TRBJ2-2	.	15	CASSSRGQNTGELFF	TGTGCCAGCAGTTCCAGGGGACAGAACACCGGGGAGCTGTTTTTT
TRBD1	TRBV7-9	TRBJ1-5	.	13	CASSRTGDQPQHF	TGTGCCAGCAGCAGGACAGGTGATCAGCCCCAGCATTTT
TRBD2	TRBV5-1	TRBJ2-2	.	15	CASRISGTSAGELFF	TGCGCCAGCAGAATTTCCGGGACTAGCGCCGGGGAGCTGTTTTTT
.	TRBV28	TRBJ1-6	.	15	CASSPSQGPNSPLHF	TGTGCCAGCAGTCCCTCCCAGGGGCCTAATTCACCCCTCCACTTT
.	TRBV6-5	TRBJ1-4	.	16	CASSYVQGQTNEKLFF	TGTGCCAGCAGTTACGTGCAGGGGCAAACTAATGAAAAACTGTTTTTT
.	TRBV7-2	TRBJ2-2	once	14	CASSLGGGTGELFF	TGTGCCAGCAGCTTAGGAGGGGGCACCGGGGAGCTGTTTTTT
.	TRBV28	TRBJ1-1	.	15	CASSLSWGPNTEAFF	TGTGCCAGCAGTTTATCTTGGGGGCCGAACACTGAAGCTTTCTTT
.	TRBV28	TRBJ1-3	.	12	CASTLSGNTIYF	TGTGCCAGCACCCTATCTGGAAACACCATATATTTT
.	TRBV5-1	TRBJ1-3	few	15	CASSTLQGSGNTIYF	TGCGCCAGCAGCACCTTACAGGGATCTGGAAACACCATATATTTT
TRBD1	TRBV5-5	TRBJ1-6	.	15	CASSKQGQDNSPLHF	TGTGCCAGCAGCAAACAGGGACAGGACAATTCACCCCTCCACTTT
TRBD1	TRBV7-8	TRBJ1-2	.	13	CASSGDRAYGYTF	TGTGCCAGCAGCGGCGACAGGGCCTATGGCTACACCTTC
.	TRBV7-2	TRBJ2-1	.	13	CASSSGSYNEQFF	TGTGCCAGCAGCTCGGGATCTTACAATGAGCAGTTCTTC
.	TRBV11-3	TRBJ2-2	.	16	CASSPPASVSTGELFF	TGTGCCAGCAGCCCCCCGGCTAGCGTTAGCACCGGGGAGCTGTTTTTT
.	TRBV13	TRBJ2-3	.	16	CASSLGTGSRTDTQYF	TGTGCCAGCAGCTTAGGAACAGGGTCCCGGACAGATACGCAGTATTTT
TRBD1	TRBV19	TRBJ1-1	.	14	CASTLTGRGTEAFF	TGTGCCAGTACTCTGACAGGGCGCGGTACTGAAGCTTTCTTT
TRBD1	TRBV28	TRBJ1-2	.	14	CASRFLGDRAGYTF	TGTGCCAGCAGATTTCTGGGGGACAGGGCTGGCTACACCTTC
.	TRBV6-2/TRBV6-3	TRBJ1-5	.	15	CASSPLMRPGEPQHF	TGTGCCAGCAGTCCCCTTATGAGGCCCGGGGAGCCCCAGCATTTT